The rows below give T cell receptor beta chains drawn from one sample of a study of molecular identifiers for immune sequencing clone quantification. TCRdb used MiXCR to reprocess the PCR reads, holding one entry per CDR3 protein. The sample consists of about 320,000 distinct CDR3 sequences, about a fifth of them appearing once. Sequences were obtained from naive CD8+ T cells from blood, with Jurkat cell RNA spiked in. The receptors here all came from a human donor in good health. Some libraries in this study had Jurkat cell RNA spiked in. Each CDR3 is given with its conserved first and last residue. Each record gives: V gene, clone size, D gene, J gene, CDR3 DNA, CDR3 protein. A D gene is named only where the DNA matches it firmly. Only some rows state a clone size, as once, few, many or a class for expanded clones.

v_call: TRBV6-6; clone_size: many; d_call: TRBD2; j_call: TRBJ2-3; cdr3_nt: TGTGCCAGCAGACAGGGACTAGCGGGGGGGTTAAGCACAGATACGCAGTATTTT; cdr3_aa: CASRQGLAGGLSTDTQYF
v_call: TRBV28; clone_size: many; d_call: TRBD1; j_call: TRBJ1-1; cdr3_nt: TGTGCCAGCAGGCCCCTGGGACAGCCTAACACTGAAGCTTTCTTT; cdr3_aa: CASRPLGQPNTEAFF
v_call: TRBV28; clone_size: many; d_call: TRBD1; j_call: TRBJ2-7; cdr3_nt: TGTGCCAGCAGTCTCACACGACAGGGCTACGAGCAGTACTTC; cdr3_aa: CASSLTRQGYEQYF
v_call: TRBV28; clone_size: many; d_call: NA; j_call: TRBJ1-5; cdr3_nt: TGTGCCAGCAGTTTAGGTCCCAACGCCAATCAGCCCCAGCATTTT; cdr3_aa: CASSLGPNANQPQHF
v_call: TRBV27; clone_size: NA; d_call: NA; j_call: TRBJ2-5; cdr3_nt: TGTGCCAGCAGTTTATCGCCAACTAGCCGTGAGACCCAGTACTTC; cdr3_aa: CASSLSPTSRETQYF
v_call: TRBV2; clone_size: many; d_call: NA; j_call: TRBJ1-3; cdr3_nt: TGTGCCAAGAATGGGGGAAACACCATATATTTT; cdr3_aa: CAKNGGNTIYF
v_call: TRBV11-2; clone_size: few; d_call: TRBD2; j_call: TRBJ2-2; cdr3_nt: TGTGCCAGCCGGACCTTAGCGGGAGGGCCATGGACCGGGGAGCTGTTTTTT; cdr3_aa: CASRTLAGGPWTGELFF
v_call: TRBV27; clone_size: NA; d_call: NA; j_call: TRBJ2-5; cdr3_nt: TGTGCCAGCAGTCCGGAGGGGTTGGTAGTAGAGACCCAGTACTTC; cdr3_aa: CASSPEGLVVETQYF
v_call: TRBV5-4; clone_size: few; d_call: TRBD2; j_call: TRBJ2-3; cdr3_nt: TGTGCCAGCAGCTTGGTGGGACTAGCGGGGGAGGGAGATACGCAGTATTTT; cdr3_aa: CASSLVGLAGEGDTQYF
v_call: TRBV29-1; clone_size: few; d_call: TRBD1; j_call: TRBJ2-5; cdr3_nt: TGCAGCGTTGGGACAGGGGTATCATTAGAGACCCAGTACTTC; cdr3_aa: CSVGTGVSLETQYF
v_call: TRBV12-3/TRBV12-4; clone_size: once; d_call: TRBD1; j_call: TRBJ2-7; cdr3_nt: TGTGCCAGCAAGTCCGGGACAGGAGCCCGCGAGCAGTACTTC; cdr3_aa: CASKSGTGAREQYF
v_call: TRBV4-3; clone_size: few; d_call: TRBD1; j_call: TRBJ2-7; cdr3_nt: TGCGCCAGCAGCCAAGATCTTACAGGACAGGGTCTCGAGCAGTACTTC; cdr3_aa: CASSQDLTGQGLEQYF
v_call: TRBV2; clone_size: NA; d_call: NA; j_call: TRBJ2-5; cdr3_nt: TGTGCCAGCAGTGGGATGCCCCTCACAGAAGGGACCCAGTACTTC; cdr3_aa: CASSGMPLTEGTQYF
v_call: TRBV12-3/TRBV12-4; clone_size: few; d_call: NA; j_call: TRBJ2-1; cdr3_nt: TGTGCCAGCACCTCAGAGGGGAGGTACAACAATGAGCAGTTCTTC; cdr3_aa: CASTSEGRYNNEQFF
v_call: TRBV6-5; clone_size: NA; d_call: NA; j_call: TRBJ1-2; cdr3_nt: TGTGCCAGCAGCAAGACAGGACGCCCGGCTTATGGCTACACCTTC; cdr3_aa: CASSKTGRPAYGYTF
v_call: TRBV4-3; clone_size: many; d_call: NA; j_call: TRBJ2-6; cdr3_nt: TGCGCCAGCAGCCAAGATGTGTCCAACGTCCTGACTTTC; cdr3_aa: CASSQDVSNVLTF
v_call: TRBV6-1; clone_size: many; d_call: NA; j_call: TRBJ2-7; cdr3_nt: TGTGCCAGCAGTGAAGCGGGTCCGGGGTGGCCGGACTACGAGCAGTACTTC; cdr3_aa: CASSEAGPGWPDYEQYF
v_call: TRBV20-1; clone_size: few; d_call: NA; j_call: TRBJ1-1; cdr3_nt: TGCAGTGCTAGAGGGACCGGAGTGGGGACGAACACTGAAGCTTTCTTT; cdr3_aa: CSARGTGVGTNTEAFF
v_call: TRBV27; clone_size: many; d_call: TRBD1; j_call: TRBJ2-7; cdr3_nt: TGTGCCAGCAGTTTATCCGGGACAGGTGACTACGAGCAGTACTTC; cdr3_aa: CASSLSGTGDYEQYF
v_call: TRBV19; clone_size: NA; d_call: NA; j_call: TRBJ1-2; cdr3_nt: TGTGCCAGTAGTCCCCTTGGAGGCTATGGCTACACCTTC; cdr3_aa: CASSPLGGYGYTF
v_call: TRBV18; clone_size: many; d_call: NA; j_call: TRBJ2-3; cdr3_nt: TGTGCCAGCTCACCACCGGCAGATACGCAGTATTTT; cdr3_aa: CASSPPADTQYF
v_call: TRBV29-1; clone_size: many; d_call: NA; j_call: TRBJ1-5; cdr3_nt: TGCAGCGTTGTACAGCCCCAGCATTTT; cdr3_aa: CSVVQPQHF
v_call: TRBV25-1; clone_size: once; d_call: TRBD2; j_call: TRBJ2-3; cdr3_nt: TGTGCCAGCAGTGAGAGGCCTAGCGGGAGCACAGATACGCAGTATTTT; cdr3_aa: CASSERPSGSTDTQYF
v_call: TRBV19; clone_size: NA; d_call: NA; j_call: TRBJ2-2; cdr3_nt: TGTGCCAGTAGTATATCCGTGGGCGGGGAGCTGTTTTTT; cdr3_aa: CASSISVGGELFF